The sequence of this TCR beta chain was determined in a study of blood T cell repertoires in COVID-19. Study-level background: The analysed material was cDNA or gDNA that came from T cells, B-cell-depleted T cells, or PBMCs.

Assay: immunoSEQ multiplex PCR; the TCRdb copy retains only in-frame clones and omits some. This sample has 300,000 or so clones; about 91% occur once, and the top ten carry approximately 7.2%. The V segment lost 6 bases and the J segment 6 bases; nucleotides outside the gene matches: 10. Germline CDR1 KGHSH, CDR2 LQKENI. The CDR3 has 15 residues. The sample consisted of peripheral blood. This TCR derives from a woman in her 30s who had recovered from COVID-19. The chain recombines TRBV18 with TRBJ1-4; 7 bases align to TRBD1. CDR3 amino acids: CASSQHRGEDEKLFF. The DNA of the CDR3 is TGTGCCAGCTCCCAACACAGGGGTGAGGATGAAAAACTGTTTTTT.